Presented here are 4 T cell receptor beta chains from one specimen sequenced in a study of T cell responses to AZD1222 COVID-19 vaccine. This table comes from immunoSEQ multiplex PCR, and its TCRdb copy is limited to in-frame clones, with some not included. The data contain some 150,000 clones, 90% of them seen just once; the ten biggest clones take up 1.5% to 2%. The starting material was peripheral blood, obtained on day 0 of AZD1222 vaccination. Source of these receptors: an adult in good health.

The chain links TRBV21-1 to TRBJ2-5; whether TRBD2, the table's D call, matches the DNA was not checked. TRBV21-1 is flagged as a pseudogene. This CDR3 region has 19 residues. The CDR3 loop reads CASSEMPRLAGGPQETQYF. The CDR3 nucleotides are TGTGCCAGCAGCGAAATGCCCCGGCTAGCGGGAGGACCTCAAGAGACCCAGTACTTC.

The chain recombines TRBV6-2 or TRBV6-3 with TRBJ2-1; no firm D call. Germline V gene sequence: CDR1 MNHEY, CDR2 SVGEGT. This CDR3 has 14 residues. V was cut by 5 bases and J by 3 bases, with 11 bases left in between. The CDR3 nucleotides read TGTGCCAGCAGTACCGCGGCAAACTACAATGAGCAGTTCTTC. It is translated as CASSTAANYNEQFF.

This chain connects TRBV27 to TRBJ1-2, with 9 bases that match TRBD1. Germline assignment: CDR1 MNHEY and CDR2 SMNVEV (reference sequence). V was clipped by 3 bases and J by 8 bases; unmatched bases: 4. CDR3 length: 13 residues. CDR3 loop: CASSLGQGWGYTF. The CDR3 bases are TGTGCCAGCAGTTTGGGACAGGGATGGGGCTACACCTTC.

V usage is TRBV19 and J usage is TRBJ1-1, with TRBD1 identical over 8 bases. V lost 0 bases and J lost 1; bases outside the gene matches: 4. The CDR3 has 16 amino acids. Germline V gene lookup returns CDR1 LNHDA and CDR2 SQIVND (reference sequence). In DNA, the CDR3 is TGTGCCAGTAGTATAGATCCCGACAGGGGGAACACTGAAGCTTTCTTT. Amino acid sequence: CASSIDPDRGNTEAFF.